Listed below are T cell receptor beta chains from one sample, sequenced in a study of blood T cell repertoires in COVID-19. Using immunoSEQ multiplex PCR, the repertoire was profiled, and TCRdb retains in-frame clones only, with some absent. This table has fewer than 45,000 clones, over 80% appearing once. The specimen was peripheral blood. These receptors all stem from a woman aged 25 to 39 in a cohort sampled during active COVID-19. CDR3s include the opening cysteine and the closing phenylalanine or tryptophan. D genes are given only for firm matches. Only some rows state a clone size, as once, few, many or a class for expanded clones.

>TRBV7-2|NA|TRBJ2-5|NA
TGTGCCAGCAGCTTAGCGGGAGGATGGAGAGAGACCCAGTACTTC
CASSLAGGWRETQYF
>TRBV3-1/TRBV3-2|NA|TRBJ2-7|TRBD2
TGTGCCAGCAGCCGAGGGACTAGCGGATACTCCTACGGGCAGTACTTC
CASSRGTSGYSYGQYF
>TRBV11-2|NA|TRBJ1-1|NA
TGTGCCAGCAGCTTACTAGACAGCACTGAAGCTTTCTTT
CASSLLDSTEAFF
>TRBV5-8|NA|TRBJ1-3|NA
TGTGCCAGCAGCCTTTCGGGAGCCCGTGGAAACACCATATATTTT
CASSLSGARGNTIYF
>TRBV3-1/TRBV3-2|NA|TRBJ1-5|TRBD1
TGTGCCAGCAGCCAAGATGCGGCAGGGGGGCAGCCCCAGCATTTT
CASSQDAAGGQPQHF
>TRBV7-6|NA|TRBJ2-1|TRBD1
TGTGCCAGCAGCTTAGGCGGGACAGGGTCTTATGAGCAGTTCTTC
CASSLGGTGSYEQFF
>TRBV2|few|TRBJ2-7|NA
TGTGCCAGCAGTGCAACAGCTCTCTCCTACGAGCAGTACTTC
CASSATALSYEQYF
>TRBV7-2|NA|TRBJ2-7|NA
TGTGCCAGCAGCTCTACAGGGCCCAACGAGCAGTACTTC
CASSSTGPNEQYF
>TRBV5-1|NA|TRBJ2-1|TRBD2
TGCGCCAGCAGCTCAACACTAGCGGGAGGGTACAATGAGCAGTTCTTC
CASSSTLAGGYNEQFF
>TRBV10-1|NA|TRBJ1-5|TRBD1
TGCGCCAGCAGTGAGTCGCCTCGACAGGGAAGGAGATATAGCAATCAGCCCCAGCATTTT
CASSESPRQGRRYSNQPQHF
>TRBV18|few|TRBJ1-5|NA
TGTGCCAGCTCACCGGGAGCTCATCAGCCCCAGCATTTT
CASSPGAHQPQHF
>TRBV12-3/TRBV12-4|NA|TRBJ1-1|TRBD1
TGTGCCAGCAGCCGACAGGGCTACACTGAAGCTTTCTTT
CASSRQGYTEAFF
>TRBV3-1/TRBV3-2|NA|TRBJ2-1|TRBD2
TGTGCCAGCAGCCAACGGACTAGCGGGAGGGCGGATGAGCAGTTCTTC
CASSQRTSGRADEQFF
>TRBV10-2|NA|TRBJ2-1|TRBD2
TGCGCCAGCAGGGGGGGAGCGGGAGGGAGGAATGAGCAGTTCTTC
CASRGGAGGRNEQFF
>TRBV6-1|NA|TRBJ1-5|TRBD1
TGTGCCAGCAGTGGGGGTTGGGAAGGTCACAGGGGGCCCCAGCATTTT
CASSGGWEGHRGPQHF
>TRBV24-1|few|TRBJ1-6|NA
TGTGCCACCAGTGATTTGGGAGGGACTAATTCACCCCTCCACTTT
CATSDLGGTNSPLHF
>TRBV5-1|NA|TRBJ1-1|TRBD1
TGCGCCAGCAGCGCTGGAGGGCAGGGGGCGAACACTGAAGCTTTCTTT
CASSAGGQGANTEAFF
>TRBV7-8|NA|TRBJ2-7|TRBD2
TGTGCCAGCAGCTCCGGACTAGCGGGCTTTAGCTCCTACGAGCAGTACTTC
CASSSGLAGFSSYEQYF
>TRBV11-2|NA|TRBJ2-7|NA
TGTGCCAGCAGCTTAGATTGGATCCTGGGACACAAATCCGAGCAGTACTTC
CASSLDWILGHKSEQYF
>TRBV7-3|NA|TRBJ2-3|TRBD2
TGTGCCAGCAGCCCCAGCGGGGGAGGGGACACAGATACGCAGTATTTT
CASSPSGGGDTDTQYF
>TRBV19|few|TRBJ1-5|NA
TGTGCCATTGCGGGTGGAGGTAGCAATCAGCCCCAGCATTTT
CAIAGGGSNQPQHF
>TRBV11-1|NA|TRBJ2-7|NA
TGTGCCAGCAGCCCCGGACTCTCCTTCTGGTACGAGCAGTACTTC
CASSPGLSFWYEQYF
>TRBV6-6|NA|TRBJ1-1|NA
TGTGCCAGCAGTACGGGGTTCATGAACACTGAAGCTTTCTTT
CASSTGFMNTEAFF
>TRBV4-1|NA|TRBJ2-3|TRBD1
TGCGCCAGCAGCCAAGTGGGACAGGGGGCGAATACGCAGTATTTT
CASSQVGQGANTQYF
>TRBV27|once|TRBJ1-1|NA
TGTGCCAGCAGAGGCTCGCCGCGGTGGAACACTGAAGCTTTCTTT
CASRGSPRWNTEAFF
>TRBV6-4|NA|TRBJ1-6|TRBD1
TGTGCCAGCAGTCCAGGGGGCGAGAATTCACCCCTCCACTTT
CASSPGGENSPLHF
>TRBV6-2/TRBV6-3|NA|TRBJ1-3|NA
TGTGCCAGCCGCCCCGCGGTCTGGCGAGCACTTTCCGGCTTTGGAAACACCATATATTTT
CASRPAVWRALSGFGNTIYF
>TRBV4-1|NA|TRBJ2-7|TRBD2
TGCGCCAGCAGCCCTCGTCTAGCGGGGCCCTACGAGCAGTACTTC
CASSPRLAGPYEQYF
>TRBV7-2|NA|TRBJ2-7|TRBD2
TGTGCCAGCAGCTTAGTAACGGGAGGGCCCGACGAGCAGTACTTC
CASSLVTGGPDEQYF
>TRBV12-5|NA|TRBJ1-1|TRBD1
TGTGCTAGTGGTTTCGAAAGCGGACAGGGGGTGGCCGCTTTCTTT
CASGFESGQGVAAFF
>TRBV14|once|TRBJ2-1|NA
TGTGCCAGCAGTCCCACTTCGATGACTGGCATCTACAATGAGCAGTTCTTC
CASSPTSMTGIYNEQFF
>TRBV10-3|NA|TRBJ1-1|TRBD1
TGTGCCATCAGTGAGAATAACCAGGGGGCCTCTGAAGCTTTCTTT
CAISENNQGASEAFF
>TRBV7-2|NA|TRBJ1-4|TRBD1
TGTGCCAGCAGCCCCAGGACAGGGTATGAAAAACTGTTTTTT
CASSPRTGYEKLFF
>TRBV7-2|NA|TRBJ2-1|TRBD2
TGTGCCAGCAGCGAGGGACTAGCCGATGAGCAGTTCTTC
CASSEGLADEQFF
>TRBV9|NA|TRBJ1-1|NA
TGTGCCAGCAGCGTAGATGGGGGCTTGAACACTGAAGCTTTCTTT
CASSVDGGLNTEAFF
>TRBV19|NA|TRBJ2-1|TRBD2
TGTGCCAGTTCTTTGACGGGAGGCTACAATGAGCAGTTCTTC
CASSLTGGYNEQFF
>TRBV10-3|NA|TRBJ2-3|TRBD2
TGTGCCATCACGGCGGGAGGAGGCACAGATACGCAGTATTTT
CAITAGGGTDTQYF
>TRBV30|NA|TRBJ2-3|NA
TGTGCCTGGAGCCGGGGGGATACGCAGTATTTT
CAWSRGDTQYF
>TRBV19|NA|TRBJ2-2|NA
TGTGCCAGTAGTATTTACAGTACCCGGACTGCCCATTGGGAGCTGTTTTTT
CASSIYSTRTAHWELFF
>TRBV19|once|TRBJ2-1|TRBD1
TGTGCCAGTAGCCCCGGGACAGAGAACAATGAGCAGTTCTTC
CASSPGTENNEQFF
>TRBV5-4|once|TRBJ1-1|TRBD1
TGTGCCAGCAAAAAGGACAGGGGGCGGGGGACTGAAGCTTTCTTT
CASKKDRGRGTEAFF
>TRBV7-8|NA|TRBJ2-3|TRBD2
TGTGCCAGCAGCTTAAAGAGGACTAGCGGCTTTGGAGCAGATACGCAGTATTTT
CASSLKRTSGFGADTQYF
>TRBV18|NA|TRBJ2-1|NA
TGTGCCAGCTCACCACCCCGAAGCATGGTTAATGAGCAGTTCTTC
CASSPPRSMVNEQFF
>TRBV28|NA|TRBJ2-2|NA
TGTGCCAGCAGTTTACCCGACAGAGATACCGGGGAGCTGTTTTTT
CASSLPDRDTGELFF